Presented here are 15 T cell receptor beta chains from one specimen sequenced in a study of blood T cell repertoires in COVID-19. TCRdb's table, derived via immunoSEQ multiplex PCR, lists solely in-frame clones and lacks some. The sample consists of around 75,000 clones, around 80% of them appearing once. The sample was peripheral blood. The receptors were gathered from a man aged 50 to 60 with COVID-19, enrolled during active disease.

V gene TRBV19 combines with J gene TRBJ1-1, with 12 positions matching TRBD1. Trimming cost V 4 bases and J 3 bases; bases outside gene matches: 9. Looked up from germline, CDR1 is LNHDA and CDR2 is SQIVND (reference sequence). This CDR3 has 17 residues. Here the CDR3 DNA reads TGTGCCAGTAGTAGTGTGGGACAGGGGGCGAGGGACACTGAAGCTTTCTTT. Translating it yields CASSSVGQGARDTEAFF. The complete variable domain, with remaining parts taken from reference TRBV19 and TRBJ1-1, reads DGGITQSPKYLFRKEGQNVTLSCEQNLNHDAMYWYRQDPGQGLRLIYYSQIVNDFQKGDIAEGYSVSREKKESFPLTVTSAQKNPTAFYLCASSSVGQGARDTEAFFGQGTRLTVV.

The V and J genes are TRBV9 and TRBJ1-3, with D possibly TRBD1 on 5 matching bases. Trimming left V 3 bases short and J 4 bases short, with 11 bases between. Germline CDR1 is SGDLS and CDR2 is YYNGEE. The CDR3 is 14 amino acids. The CDR3 spells CASSGGGTGNTIYF. CDR3 DNA: TGTGCCAGCAGCGGGGGCGGCACAGGAAACACCATATATTTT.

The chain links TRBV28 to TRBJ1-1, with D possibly matching TRBD1 (5 bases). Germline values: CDR1 MDHEN, CDR2 SYDVKM. This CDR3 is built from 15 residues. Trimming removed 4 bases at V and 2 bases at J, with 14 bases between. Here the CDR3 reads CASSSPGVRNTEAFF. In DNA, the CDR3 is TGTGCCAGCAGTTCCCCGGGGGTAAGAAACACTGAAGCTTTCTTT.

V usage is TRBV19 and J usage is TRBJ2-2, with 11 bases fitting TRBD2. From germline, CDR1 is LNHDA and CDR2 SQIVND (reference sequence). J lost 6 bases, V lost 5 bases, and 2 bases had no gene match. The CDR3 spans 14 residues. The CDR3 bases are TGTGCCAGTAGTCTACTAGCGGGAGCCGGGGAGCTGTTTTTT. Protein: CASSLLAGAGELFF.

The chain has TRBV7-3 and TRBJ2-3; 10 bases agree with TRBD2. V was clipped by 5 bases and J by 5 bases; unmatched bases: 10. This CDR3 region has 16 residues. The germline V gene encodes CDR1 SGHTA and CDR2 FQGTGA. The CDR3: CASSPRLAGAGDTQYF. The CDR3 DNA sequence: TGTGCCAGCAGCCCCCGCCTAGCGGGAGCCGGAGATACGCAGTATTTT. Using reference TRBV7-3 and TRBJ2-3 for the parts outside the CDR3, the full variable domain is GAGVSQTPSNKVTEKGKYVELRCDPISGHTALYWYRQSLGQGPEFLIYFQGTGAADDSGLPNDRFFAVRPEGSVSTLKIQRTERGDSAVYLCASSPRLAGAGDTQYFGPGTRLTVL.

The J gene is TRBJ2-7, the V gene TRBV6-2 or TRBV6-3; maybe TRBD1 (6 bases). V dropped 6 bases and J dropped 5 bases, with 17 bases sitting between them. This CDR3 is built from 14 residues. Germline V CDR1 and CDR2: MNHEY, SVGEGT. The CDR3 sequence: CASSLDRILNEQYF. The CDR3 DNA sequence: TGTGCCAGCAGCCTGGACAGAATACTAAACGAGCAGTACTTC.

The chain is built from TRBV3-1 (or the pseudogene TRBV3-2) and TRBJ2-7; D is possibly TRBD2 (6 bases). The CDR3 runs 14 residues. Trimming stripped 4 bases from V and 3 bases from J, with 13 bases between. Germline V CDR1 and CDR2: LGHDT, YNNKEL (reference sequence). As DNA, the CDR3 is TGTGCCAGCAGCCCCCGGGACTCATTCTACGAGCAGTACTTC. This translates into CASSPRDSFYEQYF.

The gene calls are TRBV5-1 and TRBJ1-2, with 10 positions matching TRBD1. In germline, CDR1 is SGHRS, CDR2 YFSETQ. The CDR3 is 14 residues long. After removal of 4 bases from V and 6 bases from J, the junction contained 6 bases not matched to a gene. CDR3 bases: TGCGCCAGCAGCCCCGACAGGGGGCGGGATGGCTACACCTTC. Protein sequence: CASSPDRGRDGYTF.

The rearrangement uses TRBV28 and TRBJ1-2; TRBD1 matches at 10 bases. The CDR3 loop spans 15 amino acids. V lost 6 bases and J lost 3; bases outside the gene matches: 7. The germline gives CDR1 MDHEN, CDR2 SYDVKM. CDR3 protein: CASRNLGTGDYGYTF. The CDR3 DNA follows: TGTGCCAGCAGGAACCTCGGGACAGGGGACTATGGCTACACCTTC.

The rearrangement links TRBV21-1 to TRBJ1-1. TRBV21-1 is designated a pseudogene. CDR3 length equals 10 residues. As DNA, the CDR3 is TGTGCCAGCGGTTTTCGGAGAGCTTTCTTT. Its protein is CASGFRRAFF.

The V call is TRBV28, the J call TRBJ2-3; D is perhaps TRBD2 (6 bases). Germline V gives CDR1 MDHEN, CDR2 SYDVKM. Trimming stripped 3 bases from V and 7 bases from J, with 14 bases between. The CDR3 covers 14 residues. The CDR3 reads CASSLPLSGNTQYF. The CDR3 coding sequence is TGTGCCAGCAGTTTGCCGCTTAGCGGAAATACGCAGTATTTT.

The chain recombines TRBV30 with TRBJ2-3; 12 bases agree with TRBD2. The V segment lost 5 bases and the J segment 2 bases; nucleotides outside the gene matches: 5. The length of the CDR3 is 15 residues. From germline, CDR1 is GTSNPN and CDR2 SVGIG (reference sequence). The CDR3 reads CAWALAGGATDTQYF. CDR3 coding DNA: TGTGCCTGGGCCCTAGCGGGAGGGGCCACAGATACGCAGTATTTT.

The V and J genes are TRBV13 and TRBJ2-3; 12 bases line up with TRBD2. The junction had 22 bases not matched to a gene; V was cut back by 5 bases and J by 4 bases. Germline V gene sequence: CDR1 PRHDT, CDR2 FYEKMQ (reference sequence). The CDR3 is made up of 21 amino acids. The CDR3 DNA follows: TGTGCCAGCAGCAAGCCCCCCGGCCGCAGACTAGCGGGAGTGGTTGCAGATACGCAGTATTTT. It is translated as CASSKPPGRRLAGVVADTQYF.

The rearrangement joins TRBV6-4 to TRBJ2-7; the match to TRBD1 covers 9 bases. Trimming took 5 bases from V and 1 from J; bases not matched to a gene: 3. This CDR3 contains 14 residues. Looked up from germline, CDR1 is MRHNA and CDR2 is SNTAGT. The CDR3 region is CASSPTGGSYEQYF. Written as DNA, the CDR3 is TGTGCCAGCAGTCCGACAGGGGGTTCCTACGAGCAGTACTTC.

The chain has TRBV19 and TRBJ2-4, with D maybe TRBD1 (6 bases). Trimming took 6 bases from V and 0 from J, leaving 18 bases between them. CDR1 and CDR2 from the germline V gene are LNHDA and SQIVND (reference sequence). The CDR3 totals 17 residues. The CDR3 DNA sequence: TGTGCCAGTAGCCAAAGGGGGACATCCCTAGCCAAAAACATTCAGTACTTC. Protein sequence: CASSQRGTSLAKNIQYF.